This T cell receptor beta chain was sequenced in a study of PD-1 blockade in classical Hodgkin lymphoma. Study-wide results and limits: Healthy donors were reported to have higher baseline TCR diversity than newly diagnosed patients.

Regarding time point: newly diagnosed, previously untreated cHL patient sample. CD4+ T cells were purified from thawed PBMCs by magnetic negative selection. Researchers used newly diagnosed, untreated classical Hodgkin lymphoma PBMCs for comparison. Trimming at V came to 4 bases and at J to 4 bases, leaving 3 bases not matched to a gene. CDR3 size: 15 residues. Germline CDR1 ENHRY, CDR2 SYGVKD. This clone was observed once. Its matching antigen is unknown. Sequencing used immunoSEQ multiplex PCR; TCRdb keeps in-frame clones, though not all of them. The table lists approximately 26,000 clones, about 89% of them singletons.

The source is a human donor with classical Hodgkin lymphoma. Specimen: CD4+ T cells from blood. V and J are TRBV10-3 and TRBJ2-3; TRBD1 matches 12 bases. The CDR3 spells CAISGGTGGADTQYF. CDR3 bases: TGTGCCATCAGTGGGGGGACAGGGGGCGCAGATACGCAGTATTTT.